This TCR beta chain came from a study of OX40 agonist ivuxolimab in advanced cancers. In the study overall: The costimulatory receptor OX40 (CD134) was targeted by ivuxolimab, a fully human IgG2 agonistic monoclonal antibody. Intravenous ivuxolimab was administered to patients every 2 weeks at six dose levels: 0.01, 0.1, 0.3, 1.5, 3 and 10 mg/kg. Among the approximately 50 dose-escalation patients, 19 had hepatocellular carcinoma, about 15 melanoma, 9 renal cell carcinoma and 9 head and neck cancer. A male proportion of under 85% and a mean age of approximately 62 years, ranging from about 23 to 90, were recorded for the dose-escalation cohort. Patients were allowed to have had prior anti-PD-1, anti-PD-L1 or anti-CTLA-4 therapy, and approximately 43% of the dose-escalation patients had previously received checkpoint inhibitors. Partial responses occurred in three dose-escalation patients: two with cutaneous melanoma and one with hepatocellular carcinoma. Peripheral TCRbeta sequencing was intended to test whether TCR sequence diversity was altered and clonal T-cell expansion was caused by ivuxolimab. The monotherapy dose-escalation portion (N of about 50 patients) of the phase I ivuxolimab trial is reported in the paper. Broader findings and caveats from the paper: The antigen specificity of the clonally expanded peripheral T cells was not determined. After ivuxolimab, expanded clones were on average more numerous among CD8+ T cells than among CD4+ T cells. Clonal expansion of both CD4+ and CD8+ blood T cells was observed from baseline to week 6 at doses 0.1 to 3.0 mg/kg. Low levels of normalized T-cell clonal expansion were also shown by some nonresponding patients. In partial responders in the 0.1-3.0 mg/kg groups, normalized peripheral clonal expansion was found to be among the lowest, especially among CD8+ T cells.

Patients with autoimmune disease history or receiving systemic immunosuppression were excluded from the trial. In every dose cohort, peripheral blood was drawn for TCR sequencing at baseline, cycle 4 day 1, and cycle 7 day 1. Samples came from an open-label, multicenter, first-in-human phase I dose-escalation trial of ivuxolimab. Adults with locally advanced or metastatic melanoma, renal cell, hepatocellular, or head and neck squamous cell carcinoma were enrolled in the trial. Before TCR sequencing, CD4+ and CD8+ T cells were separately sorted from peripheral blood. The CDR3 sequence holds 17 residues, the cysteine and phenylalanine included. Of all the DNA, just the CDR3 is kept, 51 bases in frame from base 1. Unmatched junction bases come to 12, with V trimmed by 0 bases and J by 7 bases. According to the germline V gene, CDR1 reads SGDLS and CDR2 reads YYNGEE. As for this clone: No cognate antigen has been identified for it. Base quality data are lacking; no much larger clone is found one base away.

To sequence the TCRbeta CDR3 region, genomic DNA was isolated from the sorted cells. The immunoSEQ Assay was used for sequencing of TCRbeta CDR3 regions. TCRdb obtained this table from immuneACCESS and retained in-frame rearrangements with V and J assigned. These tables miss some clones; where compared with another copy, unresolved V genes account for less than half of the shortfall, and the remainder is unexplained. This sample is represented by around 43,000 clones; around nine tenths of them were singletons. Clones ranked in the top ten supply 10% to 15% of the sample. The chain is made from TRBV9 and TRBJ2-2; 7 middle bases align to TRBD1. The origin of this receptor is an adult with an advanced solid tumor such as melanoma, head and neck, liver or kidney cancer. The input for sequencing was CD4+ or CD8+ T cells sorted from blood, taken in a trial of the OX40 agonist ivuxolimab. CDR3 sequence: CASSVEEGGQVRGELFF. The sequence in DNA is TGTGCCAGCAGCGTAGAGGAAGGGGGCCAGGTGCGCGGGGAGCTGTTTTTT.